This is a list of T cell receptor beta chains from one sample in a study of neurological immune-mediated disorders. One entry per CDR3 protein, called by TCRdb with MiXCR from the 5' RACE reads. The repertoire has approximately 74,000 distinct CDR3 sequences, around 9.9% of them found once; the top ten carry 1.5% to 2%. The sequenced material came from PBMCs. These receptors were collected from a man aged 45-65 years in good health. The CDR3 runs from the conserved cysteine through the conserved F or W.

j_gene	v_gene	CDR3aa
TRBJ2-1	TRBV28	CASSLPGLAVYYNEQFF
TRBJ2-7	TRBV6-6	CASSYPTTSSYEQYF
TRBJ1-5	TRBV15	CAKSRAGVVGPQHF
TRBJ1-1	TRBV4-1	CASSVLQGRGFPMNTEAFF
TRBJ1-1	TRBV3-1	CASSQDSGVEAFF
TRBJ1-5	TRBV7-2	CASSQFSNQPQHF
TRBJ2-3	TRBV10-3	CATAGGTTSTDTQYF
TRBJ2-1	TRBV7-2	CASTSPGGRANEQFF
TRBJ2-5	TRBV9	CASSAGTSGGHQETQYF
TRBJ2-4	TRBV24-1	CATSATGGAKNIQYF
TRBJ2-1	TRBV3-1	CASSLPGLANEQFF
TRBJ1-1	TRBV18	CASSSGLQNTEAFF
TRBJ2-3	TRBV11-2	CASSSLSGSGTDTQYF
TRBJ2-5	TRBV20-1	CSARMGGIQETQYF